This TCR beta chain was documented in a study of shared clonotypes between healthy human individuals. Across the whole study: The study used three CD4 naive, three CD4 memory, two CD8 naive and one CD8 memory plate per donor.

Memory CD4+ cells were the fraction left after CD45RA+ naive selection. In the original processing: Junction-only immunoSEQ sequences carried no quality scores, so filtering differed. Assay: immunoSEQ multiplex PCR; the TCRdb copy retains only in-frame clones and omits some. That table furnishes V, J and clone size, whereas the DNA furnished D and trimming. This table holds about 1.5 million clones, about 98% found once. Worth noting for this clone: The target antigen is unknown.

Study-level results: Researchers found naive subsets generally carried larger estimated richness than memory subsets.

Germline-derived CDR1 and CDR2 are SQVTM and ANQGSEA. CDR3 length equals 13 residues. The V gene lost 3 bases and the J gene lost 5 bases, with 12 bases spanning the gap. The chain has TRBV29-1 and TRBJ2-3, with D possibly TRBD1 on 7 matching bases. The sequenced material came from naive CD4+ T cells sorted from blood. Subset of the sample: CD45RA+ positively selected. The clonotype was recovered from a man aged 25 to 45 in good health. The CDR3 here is CSVDYRGGDTQYF. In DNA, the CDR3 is TGCAGCGTTGACTACAGGGGAGGAGATACGCAGTATTTT.